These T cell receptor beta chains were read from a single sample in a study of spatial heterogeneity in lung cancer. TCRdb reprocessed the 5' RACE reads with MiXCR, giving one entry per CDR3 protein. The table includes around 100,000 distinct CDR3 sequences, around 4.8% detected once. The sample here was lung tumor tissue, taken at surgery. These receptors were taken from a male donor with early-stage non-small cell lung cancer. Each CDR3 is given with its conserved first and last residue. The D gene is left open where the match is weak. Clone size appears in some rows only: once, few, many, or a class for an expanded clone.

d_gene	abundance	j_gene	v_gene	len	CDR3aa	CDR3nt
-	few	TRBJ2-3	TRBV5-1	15	CASRPIPTNGDTQYF	TGCGCCAGCAGACCCATACCGACCAACGGGGATACGCAGTATTTT
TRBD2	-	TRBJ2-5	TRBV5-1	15	CASSPTRAGQETQYF	TGCGCCAGCAGCCCGACTAGAGCGGGGCAAGAGACCCAGTACTTC
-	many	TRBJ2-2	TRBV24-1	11	CATEISGELFF	TGTGCCACCGAGATTTCCGGGGAGCTGTTTTTT
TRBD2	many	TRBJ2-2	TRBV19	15	CASRPSGGETGELFF	TGTGCCAGTAGACCTAGCGGGGGGGAAACCGGGGAGCTGTTTTTT
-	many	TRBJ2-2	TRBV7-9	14	CASSLKERTGELFF	TGTGCCAGCAGCTTAAAGGAGCGCACCGGGGAGCTGTTTTTT
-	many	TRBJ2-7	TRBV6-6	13	CASRRLRADEQYF	TGTGCCAGCAGACGATTGAGGGCGGACGAGCAGTACTTC
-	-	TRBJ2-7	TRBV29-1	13	CSVESGSNYEQYF	TGCAGCGTTGAAAGCGGAAGCAACTACGAGCAGTACTTC
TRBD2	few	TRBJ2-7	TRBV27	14	CASSGLAGPYEQYF	TGTGCCAGCAGCGGACTAGCGGGTCCCTACGAGCAGTACTTC
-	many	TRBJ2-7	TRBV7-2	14	CASRTATATYEQYF	TGTGCCAGCAGGACGGCGACAGCAACCTACGAGCAGTACTTC
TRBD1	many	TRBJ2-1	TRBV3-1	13	CASSRDRADEQFF	TGTGCCAGCAGCAGGGACAGGGCAGATGAGCAGTTCTTC
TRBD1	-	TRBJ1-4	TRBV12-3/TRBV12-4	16	CASSHSVTGVREKLFF	TGTGCCAGCAGCCACTCGGTTACAGGGGTGCGTGAAAAACTGTTTTTT
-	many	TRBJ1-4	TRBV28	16	CASSLVRTIPDEKLFF	TGTGCCAGCAGTTTAGTTCGGACGATACCCGATGAAAAACTGTTTTTT
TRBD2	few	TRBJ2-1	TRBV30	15	CAWRGKTSDYNEQFF	TGTGCCTGGAGGGGGAAGACTAGCGACTACAATGAGCAGTTCTTC
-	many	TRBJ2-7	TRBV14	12	CASSLETYEQYF	TGTGCCAGCAGCCTAGAGACCTACGAGCAGTACTTC
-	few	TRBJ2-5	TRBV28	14	CASSLTRPQETQYF	TGTGCCAGCAGCCTCACACGGCCTCAAGAGACCCAGTACTTC
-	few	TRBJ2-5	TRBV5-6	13	CASSPGVPETQYF	TGTGCCAGCAGCCCGGGGGTGCCGGAGACCCAGTACTTC
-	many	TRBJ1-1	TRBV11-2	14	CASSLALMNTEAFF	TGTGCCAGCAGCTTAGCTCTGATGAACACTGAAGCTTTCTTT
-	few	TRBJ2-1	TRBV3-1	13	CASSPPTGEEQFF	TGTGCCAGCAGCCCCCCGACAGGAGAGGAGCAGTTCTTC
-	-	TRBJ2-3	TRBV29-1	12	CSVGERVDTQYF	TGCAGCGTTGGAGAGCGTGTAGATACGCAGTATTTT
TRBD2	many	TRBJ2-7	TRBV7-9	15	CASSLSGVGTYEQYF	TGTGCCAGCAGCCTCAGCGGGGTCGGCACCTACGAGCAGTACTTC
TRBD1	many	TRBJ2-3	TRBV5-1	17	CASSLVPGQGGTDTQYF	TGCGCCAGCAGCTTGGTACCAGGACAGGGAGGCACAGATACGCAGTATTTT